A single sample gave rise to the 21 T cell receptor beta chains below, sequenced in a study of blood T cells in healthy people across ages. A second PCR of about 6 to 12 cycles used a sample-barcoded 5' primer and a J-beta primer mix. Using its own MiXCR run on the 5' RACE reads, TCRdb lists one record per CDR3 protein. The data hold hundreds of thousands of distinct CDR3 sequences, with roughly 25% observed a single time. Another study also made use of these data, one on T cells of mothers and their children.

Sequenced input: blood. The receptor set was obtained from a boy aged 5-17 years in good health.

The V and J genes are TRBV19 and TRBJ2-5; a weak D match, TRBD1 (5 bases). CDR1 LNHDA and CDR2 SQIVND come from the germline V gene (reference sequence). The ends were cut back, 6 bases at V and 4 bases at J, with 12 bases in the middle. This CDR3 has 13 amino acids. Written as DNA, the CDR3 is TGTGCCAGTAGCTCCGGACAACGAGAGACCCAGTACTTC. This encodes CASSSGQRETQYF.

This chain uses TRBV5-1 with TRBJ2-4; a possible D gene is TRBD2 (5 bases). Trimming took off 5 bases at V and 1 base at J, with 16 bases between the two ends. Germline values: CDR1 SGHRS, CDR2 YFSETQ. The CDR3 contains 16 residues. The CDR3 DNA is TGCGCCAGCAGTCCGAACCCCGGGGTGGCCAAAAACATTCAGTACTTC. Encoded protein: CASSPNPGVAKNIQYF.

This clonotype has only a few counts. The rearrangement links TRBV20-1 to TRBJ2-3; no firm D call. The V and J ends lost 0 bases and 0 bases respectively, with 10 bases between them. The germline V gene has CDR1 DFQATT and CDR2 SNEGSKA (reference sequence). CDR3 length equals 15 residues. CDR3 amino acids: CSARDLDTSTDTQYF. CDR3 sequence (DNA): TGCAGTGCTAGAGATTTAGACACTAGCACAGATACGCAGTATTTT.

This clonotype has a handful of counts. The rearrangement links TRBV25-1 to TRBJ1-4; 8 nucleotides match TRBD1. The trim removed 4 bases at V and 7 bases at J, leaving 11 bases unmatched. The germline V gene has CDR1 MGHDK and CDR2 SYGVNS. CDR3 length: 16 amino acids. CDR3 in amino acids: CASSVPGTGAAEKLFF. CDR3 DNA: TGTGCCAGCAGTGTCCCCGGGACAGGCGCGGCTGAAAAACTGTTTTTT. The full variable domain, rest sourced from reference TRBV25-1 and TRBJ1-4, is EADIYQTPRYLVIGTGKKITLECSQTMGHDKMYWYQQDPGMELHLIHYSYGVNSTEKGDLSSESTVSRIRTEHFPLTLESARPSHTSQYLCASSVPGTGAAEKLFFGSGTQLSVL.

Only a few counts were recorded for this clonotype. The rearrangement joins TRBV5-1 to TRBJ2-5, with 7 bases that match TRBD1. J lost 3 bases, V lost 4 bases, and 6 bases had no gene match. CDR1 is SGHRS, CDR2 YFSETQ, per germline. This CDR3 is built from 14 residues. CDR3 region: CASSLQGLEETQYF. CDR3 DNA sequence: TGCGCCAGCAGCCTACAGGGGTTAGAAGAGACCCAGTACTTC.

The J gene is TRBJ2-5, the V gene TRBV28; D gene ambiguous. The CDR3 consists of 15 residues. The germline V gene encodes CDR1 MDHEN and CDR2 SYDVKM. Between the trimmed V and J ends, which lost 4 bases and 5 bases, there was a span of 17 bases. CDR3 nucleotide sequence: TGTGCCAGCAGTTCGGTTATGACCGATGGGGAGACCCAGTACTTC. Residues: CASSSVMTDGETQYF.

This clonotype was seen only a few times. The V gene is TRBV11-2, the J gene TRBJ2-5, with 10 bases matching TRBD2. V trimming: 6 bases; J trimming: 7 bases; junction bases outside the gene matches: 20. This CDR3 is built from 18 residues. Germline-derived CDR1 and CDR2 are SGHAT and FQNNGV. Here the CDR3 DNA reads TGTGCCAGCAGTCCCGCAATTGGGACTAGCGTTCAACTCAGGACCCAGTACTTC. Translation: CASSPAIGTSVQLRTQYF.

The V and J genes are TRBV5-1 and TRBJ2-7; no clear D. Germline V gene data show CDR1 as SGHRS and CDR2 as YFSETQ. This CDR3 contains 15 residues. The V end lost 0 bases, the J end lost 0 bases, and 10 bases lay between the germline ends. The CDR3 loop reads CASSLEGFVSYEQYF. Here the CDR3 DNA reads TGCGCCAGCAGCTTGGAAGGGTTCGTCTCCTACGAGCAGTACTTC.

The genes are TRBV27 and TRBJ1-1; perhaps TRBD1 as D (6 bases). The germline CDR1 and CDR2 sequences are MNHEY and SMNVEV (reference sequence). With 6 bases removed from V and 5 bases from J, the gap between germline ends came to 16 bases. The CDR3 extends over 14 amino acids. The CDR3 sequence is CASSHRGAGTEAFF. DNA for the CDR3: TGTGCCAGCAGCCACCGGGGGGCTGGAACTGAAGCTTTCTTT.

This clonotype was counted between two and nine times. This chain links TRBV5-1 with TRBJ2-7, with D perhaps assigned TRBD1 or TRBD2 (5 bases each). CDR1 and CDR2 (germline): SGHRS, YFSETQ. CDR3 length: 14 residues. Trimming took off 0 bases at V and 4 bases at J, with 11 bases between the two ends. The CDR3: CASSLEGTRYEQYF. CDR3 nucleotide sequence: TGCGCCAGCAGCTTGGAAGGGACGCGGTACGAGCAGTACTTC.

J is TRBJ2-5 and V is TRBV2, with TRBD2 identical over 14 bases. CDR1 is SNHLY and CDR2 is FYNNEI in the germline V gene. Trimming took 6 bases from V and 4 from J; bases not matched to a gene: 10. The CDR3 has 17 residues. The CDR3 region is CASSAGTSGRLAETQYF. The CDR3, as DNA: TGTGCCAGCAGCGCCGGGACTAGCGGGAGACTTGCAGAGACCCAGTACTTC. Complete variable domain (other parts from reference TRBV2 and TRBJ2-5): EPEVTQTPSHQVTQMGQEVILRCVPISNHLYFYWYRQILGQKVEFLVSFYNNEISEKSEIFDDQFSVERPDGSNFTLKIRSTKLEDSAMYFCASSAGTSGRLAETQYFGPGTRLLVL.

This clonotype was seen more than once but under ten times. This chain connects TRBV5-1 to TRBJ2-7; 13 bases are shared with TRBD2. Germline V gene lookup returns CDR1 SGHRS and CDR2 YFSETQ. The J segment lost 12 bases and the V segment lost 0 bases, leaving 9 bases of the junction unmatched. The CDR3 loop spans 15 amino acids. The chain's CDR3 is CASSLDGTSGTPLYF. The CDR3 coding sequence is TGCGCCAGCAGCTTGGACGGGACTAGCGGGACCCCTCTGTACTTC.

This CDR3 reads CASSLGQEANYGYTF. The DNA for the CDR3 is TGTGCCAGCAGCCTCGGACAGGAAGCTAACTATGGCTACACCTTC. V usage is TRBV6-5 and J usage is TRBJ1-2; 7 bases are a match to TRBD1. V lost 6 bases, J lost 0 bases, and 7 bases stayed unmatched. The CDR3 totals 15 residues. CDR1 is MNHEY and CDR2 is SVGAGI in the germline V gene.

This sequence joins TRBV12-3 or TRBV12-4 and TRBJ2-4; 7 bases line up with TRBD1. V was clipped by 6 bases and J by 0 bases; unmatched bases: 8. CDR3 length: 16 residues. CDR3 in DNA: TGTGCCAGCAGCCCGGGACAGACTATAGCCAAAAACATTCAGTACTTC. Its protein product is CASSPGQTIAKNIQYF.

The gene calls are TRBV5-1 and TRBJ2-5; 7 bases agree with TRBD2. Per the germline V gene, CDR1 is SGHRS and CDR2 is YFSETQ. J lost 1 base, V lost 7 bases, and 7 bases had no gene match. CDR3 length: 14 residues. CDR3 in DNA: TGCGCCAGCTCTGCTAGCGGTATCCAAGAGACCCAGTACTTC. This gives the protein CASSASGIQETQYF.

In this sample, this clonotype turned up a few times. The chain couples TRBV7-9 to TRBJ2-2, with 12 positions matching TRBD1. Germline loops: CDR1 SEHNR, CDR2 FQNEAQ (reference sequence). This CDR3 region has 15 residues. J lost 7 bases, V lost 5 bases, and 5 bases had no gene match. The CDR3 DNA follows: TGTGCCAGCAGCCCCGGGACAGGGGGCAACGGGGAGCTGTTTTTT. This codes for CASSPGTGGNGELFF.

A word on this clonotype: The junction does not match germline at one end; this may be a read error. The chain links TRBV20-1 to TRBJ2-4; TRBD1 agrees at 10 bases. There are 18 residues in the CDR3. Germline V CDR1 and CDR2: DFQATT, SNEGSKA (reference sequence). In nucleotides, the CDR3 is TGCAGTGCTAGAGATCCTTTGGGGACAGGGGTAGCCAAAAACACTCAGTACTTC. This gives the protein CSARDPLGTGVAKNTQYF.

In the case of this clonotype: A junction end diverges from the germline sequence, so it may reflect a read error. The CDR3 sequence: CATDLSYEQYF. CDR3 DNA sequence: TGCGCCACGGACCTGTCCTACGAGCAGTACTTC. The rearrangement links TRBV24-1 to TRBJ2-5, with D unresolved. The DNA matches TRBJ2-7 better at its end, which makes the J call doubtful. Per the germline V gene, CDR1 is KGHDR and CDR2 is SFDVKD. There are 11 residues in the CDR3.

This chain links TRBV7-2 with TRBJ2-1, with 8 bases that match TRBD2. V dropped 10 bases and J dropped 1; count of bases not matched to a gene: 6. In germline, CDR1 is SGHTA, CDR2 FQGNSA. This CDR3 has 14 amino acids. This chain's CDR3 is CAISGTRSYNEQFF. The CDR3 coding sequence is TGTGCCATCTCCGGGACTAGATCCTACAATGAGCAGTTCTTC.

A few counts support this clonotype. The chain employs TRBV19 and TRBJ2-1; TRBD2 aligns across 9 bases. The CDR3 is made up of 14 amino acids. The V gene end was trimmed by 7 bases and the J gene end by 5 bases; junction bases not matched to a gene: 6. Germline CDR1 reads LNHDA; CDR2 reads SQIVND (reference sequence). This CDR3 is CASNGGRADNEQFF. CDR3 in DNA: TGTGCCAGTAATGGCGGGAGGGCTGACAATGAGCAGTTCTTC.

The table lists this clonotype with a few counts. This chain joins TRBV9 and TRBJ2-7; tentatively, D is TRBD2 (7 bases). Germline V gene data show CDR1 as SGDLS and CDR2 as YYNGEE. This CDR3 region has 15 residues. V was clipped by 0 bases and J by 4 bases, with 14 bases between them. The CDR3 reads CASSVAAGEGYEQYF. CDR3 coding DNA: TGTGCCAGCAGCGTAGCCGCAGGGGAGGGGTACGAGCAGTACTTC.